This TCR beta chain was obtained from a study of T cell repertoires in cytomegalovirus infection. Study-level background: The public TCR beta signatures pointed to both CMV infection and matching HLA type.

Regarding the study as a whole: In two of eight donors, the top clonotype was HLA-C-restricted CMV-specific. Cumulative public TCR beta family frequency identified carriers of CMV plus the relevant HLA.

This clonotype was observed at least ten times. What it recognizes is unknown. MiXCR was run by TCRdb on the reads, yielding one entry per CDR3 protein. Found here are 200,000 or so distinct CDR3 sequences, approximately 20% of them singletons; the top ten hold around 2.7%. CDR3 size: 14 residues. The germline V gene encodes CDR1 DFQATT and CDR2 SNEGSKA (reference sequence). J lost 2 bases, V lost 6 bases, and 2 bases had no gene match. This chain uses TRBV20-1 with TRBJ2-7; 15 bases line up with TRBD2. The TCR originated in a human donor in good health (CMV status not recorded). Some clones in this sample may be carry-over from other donors' samples. Sequenced: PBMCs. CDR3 protein: CSARTSGGAYEQYF. In nucleotides, the CDR3 is TGCAGTGCCCGGACTAGCGGGGGGGCCTACGAGCAGTACTTC.